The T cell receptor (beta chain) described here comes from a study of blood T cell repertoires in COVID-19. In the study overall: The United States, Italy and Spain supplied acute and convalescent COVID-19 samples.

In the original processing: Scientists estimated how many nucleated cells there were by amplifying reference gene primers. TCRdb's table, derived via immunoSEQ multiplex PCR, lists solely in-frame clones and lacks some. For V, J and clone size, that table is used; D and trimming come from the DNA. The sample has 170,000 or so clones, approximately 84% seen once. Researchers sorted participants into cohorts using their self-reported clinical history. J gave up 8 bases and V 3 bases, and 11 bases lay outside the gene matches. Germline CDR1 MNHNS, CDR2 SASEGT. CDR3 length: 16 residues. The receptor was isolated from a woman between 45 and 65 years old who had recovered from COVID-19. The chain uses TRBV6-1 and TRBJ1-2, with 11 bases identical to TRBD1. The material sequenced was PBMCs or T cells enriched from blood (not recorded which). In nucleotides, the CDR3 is TGTGCCAGCAGTGACTTAACCGGACAGGGGGCGAAAGGCTACACCTTC. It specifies CASSDLTGQGAKGYTF.